These T cell receptor beta chains were read from a single sample in a study of patients and donors after allogeneic stem cell transplantation. TCRdb analysed the RT-PCR reads with MiXCR anew, one entry per CDR3 protein. The sample lists 920,000 or so distinct CDR3 sequences, approximately 18% occurring once. Specimen: blood, either unsorted or a sorted T cell fraction (not recorded which). Receptors originate from a human donor who was either an allogeneic HSCT recipient or a stem cell or donor lymphocyte infusion donor (not recorded which). It is not recorded whose cells these are; they may come from a transplant donor. Each CDR3 is given with its conserved first and last residue. Each record gives: CDR3 protein, V gene, J gene, clone size. Expanded clones get a size class; other rows say once, few or many, or leave the size out.

CASMSGETSGKYEQFF	TRBV12-3/TRBV12-4	TRBJ2-1	few
CASSVQQASNYGYTF	TRBV9	TRBJ1-2	few
CATSPLRGRGGNTEAFF	TRBV15	TRBJ1-1	-
CATSRSLYGQLDYNYGYTF	TRBV15	TRBJ1-2	-
CASRGQGGRTGELFF	TRBV2	TRBJ2-2	-
CASSVSPGHLTDTQYF	TRBV9	TRBJ2-3	-
CAWSQGLASGNTIYF	TRBV30	TRBJ1-3	-
CSVESGLAGVYEQYF	TRBV29-1	TRBJ2-7	-
CASSRSYEDRIYGYTF	TRBV6-4	TRBJ1-2	-
CASTQWDSYGYTF	TRBV7-2	TRBJ1-2	-
CSAKPTSGSSYEQYF	TRBV20-1	TRBJ2-7	-
CASSPGLAGDTGELFF	TRBV7-2	TRBJ2-2	many
CSARDLFSSGRSWSEQFF	TRBV20-1	TRBJ2-1	-
CASSLISRTGGSSTDTQYF	TRBV5-6	TRBJ2-3	-
CASRVSGGPNNEQFF	TRBV5-1	TRBJ2-1	few
CASSQPDRAILEAFF	TRBV4-1	TRBJ1-1	-
CASSSDRINQPQHF	TRBV12-3/TRBV12-4	TRBJ1-5	many
CASCPWDRRTEAFF	TRBV12-3/TRBV12-4	TRBJ1-1	-
CASSLGAGSNYGYTF	TRBV27	TRBJ1-2	few
CASSRGAGGGGYTF	TRBV3-1	TRBJ1-2	-
CSVDGGERIETQYF	TRBV29-1	TRBJ2-5	few
CSARTGGSYEQYF	TRBV20-1	TRBJ2-7	many
CATSDLILTRSNEQFF	TRBV24-1	TRBJ2-1	many
CASSQGWPSSSGNTIYF	TRBV3-1	TRBJ1-3	-
CATSRDRGVAGGRGETQYF	TRBV15	TRBJ2-5	-
CASSAGSGSPGELFF	TRBV12-3/TRBV12-4	TRBJ2-2	few
CASSLRRTSGGRTETQYF	TRBV11-2	TRBJ2-5	-
CASNGLAVNTGELFF	TRBV6-2/TRBV6-3	TRBJ2-2	-
CASSLNDRVSQPQHF	TRBV7-9	TRBJ1-5	-
CAWTKPSLNNEQFF	TRBV30	TRBJ2-1	-
CASSLGSVYEQYF	TRBV5-6	TRBJ2-7	many
CASSRRGAGEGYTF	TRBV3-1	TRBJ1-2	few
CASSTAPGVGYEQYF	TRBV3-1	TRBJ2-7	few
CASKGRSNYGYTF	TRBV6-1	TRBJ1-2	few
CASSSGHINNQFF	TRBV7-8	TRBJ2-1	few
CASSPTSRQGRTEAFF	TRBV4-2	TRBJ1-1	few
CASSQDRRANIQYF	TRBV14	TRBJ2-4	-
CASSFSADAPEAFF	TRBV27	TRBJ1-1	-
CASSPHPRNEQFF	TRBV7-3	TRBJ2-1	few
CASSPNRAGGTEAFF	TRBV9	TRBJ1-1	many
CASSQFRPDEQYF	TRBV16	TRBJ2-7	few
CASGSYPDSSYEQYF	TRBV12-5	TRBJ2-7	-
CASSPQDNTEAFF	TRBV12-3/TRBV12-4	TRBJ1-1	few
CASSFLTRTGELFF	TRBV12-3/TRBV12-4	TRBJ2-2	-